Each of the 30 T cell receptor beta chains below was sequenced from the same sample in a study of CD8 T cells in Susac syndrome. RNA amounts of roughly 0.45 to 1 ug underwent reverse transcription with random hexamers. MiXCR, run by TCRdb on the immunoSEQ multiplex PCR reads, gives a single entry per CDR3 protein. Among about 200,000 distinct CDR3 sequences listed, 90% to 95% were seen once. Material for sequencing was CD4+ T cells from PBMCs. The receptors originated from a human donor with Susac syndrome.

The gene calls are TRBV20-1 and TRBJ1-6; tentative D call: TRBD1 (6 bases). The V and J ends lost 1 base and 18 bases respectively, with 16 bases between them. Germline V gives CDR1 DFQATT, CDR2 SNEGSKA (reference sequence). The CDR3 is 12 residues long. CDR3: CSARAPGVYPHF. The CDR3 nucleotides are TGCAGTGCTAGAGCCCCAGGGGTCTACCCCCACTTT.

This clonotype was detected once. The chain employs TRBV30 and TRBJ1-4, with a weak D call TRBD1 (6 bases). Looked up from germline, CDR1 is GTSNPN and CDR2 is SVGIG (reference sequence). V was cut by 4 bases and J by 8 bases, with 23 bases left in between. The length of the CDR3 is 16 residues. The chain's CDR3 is CAWKRAGDILKEKLFF. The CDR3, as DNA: TGTGCCTGGAAAAGGGCAGGGGATATCCTCAAGGAAAAACTGTTTTTT.

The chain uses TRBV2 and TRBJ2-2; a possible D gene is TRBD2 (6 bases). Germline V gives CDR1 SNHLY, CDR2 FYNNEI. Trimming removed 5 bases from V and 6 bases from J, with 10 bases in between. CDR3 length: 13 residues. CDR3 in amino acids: CASSRERPGELFF. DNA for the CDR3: TGTGCCAGCAGTCGGGAGAGACCCGGGGAGCTGTTTTTT.

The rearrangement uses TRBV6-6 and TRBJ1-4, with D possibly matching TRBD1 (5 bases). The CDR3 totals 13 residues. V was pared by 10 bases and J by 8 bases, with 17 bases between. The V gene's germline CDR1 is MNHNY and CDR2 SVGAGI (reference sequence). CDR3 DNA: TGTGCCATCTCTCCAGGGTCTCAGGAAAAACTGTTTTTT. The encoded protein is CAISPGSQEKLFF.

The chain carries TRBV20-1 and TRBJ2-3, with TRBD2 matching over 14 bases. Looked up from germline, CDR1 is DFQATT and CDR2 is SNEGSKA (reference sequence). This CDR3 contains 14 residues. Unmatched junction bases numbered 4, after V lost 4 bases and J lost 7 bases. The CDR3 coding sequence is TGCAGTGCTACCGGGACTAGCGGGAGACATACGCAGTATTTT. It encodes CSATGTSGRHTQYF.

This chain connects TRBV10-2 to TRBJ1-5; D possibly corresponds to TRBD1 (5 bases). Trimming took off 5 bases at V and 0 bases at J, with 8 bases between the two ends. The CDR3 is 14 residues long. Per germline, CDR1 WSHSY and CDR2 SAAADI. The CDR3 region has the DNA TGCGCCAGCAGTAAGGGGTATAGCAATCAGCCCCAGCATTTT. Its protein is CASSKGYSNQPQHF.

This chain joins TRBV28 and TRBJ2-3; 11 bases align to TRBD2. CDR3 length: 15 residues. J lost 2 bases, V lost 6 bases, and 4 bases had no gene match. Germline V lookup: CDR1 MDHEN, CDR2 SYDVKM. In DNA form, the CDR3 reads TGTGCCAGCAGGGAACTAGCGGGGGACACAGATACGCAGTATTTT. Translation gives CASRELAGDTDTQYF.

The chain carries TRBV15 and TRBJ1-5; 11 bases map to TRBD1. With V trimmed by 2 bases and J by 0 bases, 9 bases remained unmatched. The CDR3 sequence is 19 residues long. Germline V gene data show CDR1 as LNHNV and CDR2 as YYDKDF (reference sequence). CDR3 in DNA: TGTGCCACCAGCAGATTCCGGGACAGGGGGACCTATAGCAATCAGCCCCAGCATTTT. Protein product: CATSRFRDRGTYSNQPQHF.

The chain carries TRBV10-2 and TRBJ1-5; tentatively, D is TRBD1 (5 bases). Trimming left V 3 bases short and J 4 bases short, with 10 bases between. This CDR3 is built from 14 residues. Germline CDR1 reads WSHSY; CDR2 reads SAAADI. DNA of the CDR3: TGCGCCAGCAGTGATAGGGGAAAGAATCAGCCCCAGCATTTT. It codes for CASSDRGKNQPQHF.

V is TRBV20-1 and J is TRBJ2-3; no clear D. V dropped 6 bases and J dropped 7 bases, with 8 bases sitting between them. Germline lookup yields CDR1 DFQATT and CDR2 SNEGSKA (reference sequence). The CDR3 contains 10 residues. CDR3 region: CSANINTQYF. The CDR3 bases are TGCAGTGCCAATATCAATACGCAGTATTTT.

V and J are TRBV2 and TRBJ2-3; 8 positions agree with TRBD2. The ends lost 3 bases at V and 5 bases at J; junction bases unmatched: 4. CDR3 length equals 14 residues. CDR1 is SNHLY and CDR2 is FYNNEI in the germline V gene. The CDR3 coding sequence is TGTGCCAGCAGTGAGGGGGGACTAGGAGATACGCAGTATTTT. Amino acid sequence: CASSEGGLGDTQYF.

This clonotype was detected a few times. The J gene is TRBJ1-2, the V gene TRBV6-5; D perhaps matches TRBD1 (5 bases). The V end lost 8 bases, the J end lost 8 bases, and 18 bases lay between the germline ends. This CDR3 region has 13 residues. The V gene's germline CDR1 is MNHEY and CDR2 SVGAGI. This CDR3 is CASRKGYSLGYTF. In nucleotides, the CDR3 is TGTGCCAGCCGAAAGGGGTATTCGTTGGGCTACACCTTC.

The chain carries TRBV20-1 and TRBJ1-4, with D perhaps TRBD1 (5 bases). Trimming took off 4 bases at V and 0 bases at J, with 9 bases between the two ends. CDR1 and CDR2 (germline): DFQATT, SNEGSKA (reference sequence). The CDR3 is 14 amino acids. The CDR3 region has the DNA TGCAGTGCTAAAGAGGGGACAACTAATGAAAAACTGTTTTTT. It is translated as CSAKEGTTNEKLFF.

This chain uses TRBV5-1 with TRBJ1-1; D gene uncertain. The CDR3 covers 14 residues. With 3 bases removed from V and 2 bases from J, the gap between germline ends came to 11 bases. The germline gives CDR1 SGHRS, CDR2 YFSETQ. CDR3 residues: CASSSGHTNTEAFF. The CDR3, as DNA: TGCGCCAGCAGCTCCGGGCATACCAACACTGAAGCTTTCTTT.

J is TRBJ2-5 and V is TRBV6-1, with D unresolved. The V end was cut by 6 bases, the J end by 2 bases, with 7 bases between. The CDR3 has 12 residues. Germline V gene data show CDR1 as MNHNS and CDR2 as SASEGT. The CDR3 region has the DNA TGTGCCAGCAGCCCGTTTCAAGAGACCCAGTACTTC. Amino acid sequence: CASSPFQETQYF.

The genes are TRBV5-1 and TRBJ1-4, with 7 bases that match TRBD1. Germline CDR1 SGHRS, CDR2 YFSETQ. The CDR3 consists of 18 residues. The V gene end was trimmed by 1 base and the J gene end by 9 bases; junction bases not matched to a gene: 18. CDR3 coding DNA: TGCGCCAGCAGCTTGACCAACACTCGACAGGGAAGTGGGAAAAAACTGTTTTTT. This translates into CASSLTNTRQGSGKKLFF.

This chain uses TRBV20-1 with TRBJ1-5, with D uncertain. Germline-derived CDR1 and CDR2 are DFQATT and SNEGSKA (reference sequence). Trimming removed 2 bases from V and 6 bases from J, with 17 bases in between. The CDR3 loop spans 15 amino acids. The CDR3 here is CSARIPTSVGQPQHF. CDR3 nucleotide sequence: TGCAGTGCTAGAATTCCGACTTCGGTCGGTCAGCCCCAGCATTTT.

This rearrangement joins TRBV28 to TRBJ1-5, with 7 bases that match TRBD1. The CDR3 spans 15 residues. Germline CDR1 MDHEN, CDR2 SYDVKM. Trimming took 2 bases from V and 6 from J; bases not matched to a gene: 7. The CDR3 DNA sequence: TGTGCCAGCAGTTTAAACAGACAGGGCGCTCAGCCCCAGCATTTT. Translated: CASSLNRQGAQPQHF. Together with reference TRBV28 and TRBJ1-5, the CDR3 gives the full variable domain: DVKVTQSSRYLVKRTGEKVFLECVQDMDHENMFWYRQDPGLGLRLIYFSYDVKMKEKGDIPEGYSVSREKKERFSLILESASTNQTSMYLCASSLNRQGAQPQHFGDGTRLSIL.

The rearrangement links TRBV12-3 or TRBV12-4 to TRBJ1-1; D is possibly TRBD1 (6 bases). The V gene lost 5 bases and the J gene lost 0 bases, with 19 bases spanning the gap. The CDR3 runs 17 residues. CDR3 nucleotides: TGTGCCAGCAGTCTCCCAGCCGGGGGCCTTCTGAACACTGAAGCTTTCTTT. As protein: CASSLPAGGLLNTEAFF.

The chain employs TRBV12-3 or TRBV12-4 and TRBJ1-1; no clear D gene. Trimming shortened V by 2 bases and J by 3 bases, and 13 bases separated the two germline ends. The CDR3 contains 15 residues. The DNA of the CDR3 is TGTGCCAGCAGTTTAAAACGGACGGAATACACTGAAGCTTTCTTT. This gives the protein CASSLKRTEYTEAFF.

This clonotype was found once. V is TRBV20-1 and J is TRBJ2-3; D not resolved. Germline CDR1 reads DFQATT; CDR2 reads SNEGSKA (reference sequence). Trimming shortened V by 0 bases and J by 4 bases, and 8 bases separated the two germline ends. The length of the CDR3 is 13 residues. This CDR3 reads CSARDGVADTQYF. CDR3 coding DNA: TGCAGTGCTAGAGATGGGGTGGCAGATACGCAGTATTTT.

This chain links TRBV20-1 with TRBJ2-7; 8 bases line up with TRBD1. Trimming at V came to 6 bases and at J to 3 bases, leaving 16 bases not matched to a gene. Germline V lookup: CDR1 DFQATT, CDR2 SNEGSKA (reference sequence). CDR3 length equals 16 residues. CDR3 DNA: TGCAGTGCGAGACCACCGGGGACAGGAGGGGGCTACGAGCAGTACTTC. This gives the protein CSARPPGTGGGYEQYF.

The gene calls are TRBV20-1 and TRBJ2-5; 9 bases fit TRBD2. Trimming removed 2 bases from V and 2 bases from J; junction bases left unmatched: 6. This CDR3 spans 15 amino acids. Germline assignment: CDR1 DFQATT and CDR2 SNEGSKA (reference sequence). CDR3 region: CSARSTSGPQETQYF. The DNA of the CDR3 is TGCAGTGCTAGATCGACTAGCGGACCGCAAGAGACCCAGTACTTC.

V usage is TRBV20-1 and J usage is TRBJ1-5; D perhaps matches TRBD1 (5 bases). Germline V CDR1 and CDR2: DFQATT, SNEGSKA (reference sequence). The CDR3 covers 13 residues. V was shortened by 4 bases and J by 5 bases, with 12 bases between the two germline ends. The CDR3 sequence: CSATDSSDQPQHF. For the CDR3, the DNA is TGCAGTGCTACAGACAGTTCAGATCAGCCCCAGCATTTT.

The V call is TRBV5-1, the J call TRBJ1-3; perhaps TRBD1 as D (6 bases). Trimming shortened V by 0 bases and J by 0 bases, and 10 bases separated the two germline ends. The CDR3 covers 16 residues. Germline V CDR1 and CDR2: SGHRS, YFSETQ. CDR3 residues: CASSLEAGHSGNTIYF. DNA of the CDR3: TGCGCCAGCAGCTTGGAGGCGGGACACTCTGGAAACACCATATATTTT.

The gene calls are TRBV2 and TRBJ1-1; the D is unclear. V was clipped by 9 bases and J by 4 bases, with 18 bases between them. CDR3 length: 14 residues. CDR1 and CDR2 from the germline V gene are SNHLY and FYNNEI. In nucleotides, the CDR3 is TGTGCCAGTAAAGGCCTCAAGAGGAGCACTGAAGCTTTCTTT. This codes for CASKGLKRSTEAFF.

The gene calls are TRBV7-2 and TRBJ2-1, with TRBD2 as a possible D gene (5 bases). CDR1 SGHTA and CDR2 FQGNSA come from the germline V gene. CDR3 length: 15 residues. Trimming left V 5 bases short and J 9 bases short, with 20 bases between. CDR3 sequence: CASSPSGGPWGEQFF. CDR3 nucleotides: TGTGCCAGCAGCCCGAGCGGTGGCCCCTGGGGTGAGCAGTTCTTC.

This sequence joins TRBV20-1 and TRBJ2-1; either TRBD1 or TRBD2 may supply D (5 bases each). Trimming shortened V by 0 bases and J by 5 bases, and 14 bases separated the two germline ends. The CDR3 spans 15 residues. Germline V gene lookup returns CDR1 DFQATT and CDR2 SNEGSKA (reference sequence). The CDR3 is CSAREGTEYHNEQFF. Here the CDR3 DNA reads TGCAGTGCTAGAGAGGGGACGGAGTATCACAATGAGCAGTTCTTC.

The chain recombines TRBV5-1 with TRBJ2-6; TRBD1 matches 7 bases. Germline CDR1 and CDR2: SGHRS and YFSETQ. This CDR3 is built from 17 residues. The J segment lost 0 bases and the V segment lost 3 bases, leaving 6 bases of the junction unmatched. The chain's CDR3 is CASSWTGSHSGANVLTF. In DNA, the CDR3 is TGCGCCAGCAGCTGGACAGGTTCCCACTCTGGGGCCAACGTCCTGACTTTC. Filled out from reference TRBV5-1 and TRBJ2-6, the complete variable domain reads KAGVTQTPRYLIKTRGQQVTLSCSPISGHRSVSWYQQTPGQGLQFLFEYFSETQRNKGNFPGRFSGRQFSNSRSEMNVSTLELGDSALYLCASSWTGSHSGANVLTFGAGSRLTVL.

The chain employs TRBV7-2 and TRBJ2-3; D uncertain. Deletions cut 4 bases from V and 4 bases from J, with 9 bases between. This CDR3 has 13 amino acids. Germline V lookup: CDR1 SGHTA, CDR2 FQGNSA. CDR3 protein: CASSSNQADTQYF. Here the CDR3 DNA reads TGTGCCAGCAGCTCCAATCAGGCAGATACGCAGTATTTT.